This T cell receptor (beta chain) was sequenced during a study of T cell clones after liver transplantation. Unmatched junction bases numbered 11, after V lost 7 bases and J lost 5 bases. Germline values: CDR1 SNHLY, CDR2 FYNNEI. The CDR3 length is 16 residues. Sequenced by immunoSEQ multiplex PCR; TCRdb stores in-frame clones only, minus some. The table shows 45,000 to 55,000 clones, with about 88% occurring only once. Sample: CD4+ T cells from blood, taken before liver transplant. The genes are TRBV2 and TRBJ2-3; 11 nucleotides line up with TRBD2. The receptor was isolated from a human donor who received a liver transplant. The CDR3 DNA follows: TGTGCCAGCAAAGGGGAGCTAGCGGGGGGCCGAGATACGCAGTATTTT. Its protein is CASKGELAGGRDTQYF.